This is a list of T cell receptor beta chains from one sample in a study of beta chain features in type 1 diabetes. The data were produced by immunoSEQ multiplex PCR, yet TCRdb's version contains in-frame clones alone and is incomplete. The sample holds roughly 60,000 clones, 59% seen once. The sample was Tregs from blood. The receptors derive from a woman aged 18-29 years in good health. The CDR3 runs from the conserved cysteine through the conserved F or W. Each record gives: J gene, clone size, D gene, CDR3 length, V gene, CDR3 DNA, CDR3 protein. D genes are given only for firm matches. A clone size is listed for some rows: how often the clone was seen (once, few, many), or a class if it is expanded.

TRBJ2-2 | NA | TRBD1 | 15 | TRBV7-2 | TGTGCCAGCAGCCCGACAGGGGACTGGGTCGGGGAGCTGTTTTTT | CASSPTGDWVGELFF
TRBJ1-2 | NA | NA | 13 | TRBV7-2 | TGTGCCAGCAGCTCCCGACAGCGATCTGGCTACACCTTC | CASSSRQRSGYTF
TRBJ2-7 | NA | NA | 14 | TRBV6-5 | TGTGCCAGCAGTTACTCCCGGCGGAGCTACGAGCAGTACTTC | CASSYSRRSYEQYF
TRBJ2-2 | few | TRBD2 | 14 | TRBV10-1 | TGCGCCAGCAGTGAACTAGCGGGAGCCGGGGAGCTGTTTTTT | CASSELAGAGELFF
TRBJ1-2 | medium-sized | NA | 14 | TRBV18 | TGTGCCAGCTCACCACCGGCTTGGCAGTATGGCTACACCTTC | CASSPPAWQYGYTF
TRBJ1-1 | NA | NA | 17 | TRBV5-1 | TGCGCCAGCAGCTTCTACTATTCCGGACAAAAGAACACTGAAGCTTTCTTT | CASSFYYSGQKNTEAFF
TRBJ2-3 | NA | NA | 15 | TRBV19 | TGTGCCAGTAGCCTAGGAGGGGGCCGGTCAGATACGCAGTATTTT | CASSLGGGRSDTQYF
TRBJ2-2 | few | NA | 13 | TRBV19 | TGTGCCAGTAGTACAATAGACACCGGGGAGCTGTTTTTT | CASSTIDTGELFF
TRBJ2-5 | NA | NA | 11 | TRBV20-1 | TGCAGTGCTGGGCAGGGGGAGACCCAGTACTTC | CSAGQGETQYF
TRBJ1-1 | few | TRBD1 | 13 | TRBV29-1 | TGCAGCGTTGATCAGGGGGCGAACACTGAAGCTTTCTTT | CSVDQGANTEAFF
TRBJ1-4 | NA | NA | 12 | TRBV7-2 | TGTGCCAGCAGCTTAATCGGTGAAAAACTGTTTTTT | CASSLIGEKLFF
TRBJ1-5 | NA | NA | 16 | TRBV7-8 | TGTGCCAGCAGCTTTGGCGGAGTAAATAGCAATCAGCCCCAGCATTTT | CASSFGGVNSNQPQHF
TRBJ1-3 | NA | NA | 16 | TRBV6-1 | TGTGCCAGCAGTGAAGGTTATAGCGTCTCTGGAAACACCATATATTTT | CASSEGYSVSGNTIYF
TRBJ2-7 | NA | TRBD1 | 13 | TRBV28 | TGTGCCAGCAAGGACAGGGGTACGTACGAGCAGTACTTC | CASKDRGTYEQYF
TRBJ1-5 | NA | NA | 17 | TRBV7-2 | TGTGCCAGCAGCTTAGTCGGGGGGGCGGGCAGCAATCAGCCCCAGCATTTT | CASSLVGGAGSNQPQHF
TRBJ2-7 | NA | TRBD2 | 15 | TRBV7-9 | TGTGCCAGCAGCGCCAACGCAGCGGGGATTTACGAGCAGTACTTC | CASSANAAGIYEQYF
TRBJ2-1 | NA | TRBD2 | 14 | TRBV5-1 | TGCGCCAGCAGCACCGGGGGGGGCCAGATTGAGCAGTTCTTC | CASSTGGGQIEQFF
TRBJ1-5 | NA | TRBD1 | 15 | TRBV6-1 | TGTGCCAGCAGCCGCGGACAGGGACGCAATCAGCCCCAGCATTTT | CASSRGQGRNQPQHF
TRBJ2-5 | NA | TRBD1 | 14 | TRBV7-9 | TGTGCCAGCAGCTTAGACAGGGGTTGGGAGACCCAGTACTTC | CASSLDRGWETQYF
TRBJ2-3 | few | TRBD2 | 13 | TRBV6-6 | TGTGCCAGCAGCCGGGACTACACATATACGCAGTATTTT | CASSRDYTYTQYF
TRBJ1-1 | NA | NA | 14 | TRBV6-5 | TGTGCCAGCAGTTATCGGGGTTACAACACTGAAGCTTTCTTT | CASSYRGYNTEAFF
TRBJ1-4 | NA | TRBD1 | 15 | TRBV2 | TGTGCCAGCAGGACCTACAGGGGGCTTGTAGAAAAACTGTTTTTT | CASRTYRGLVEKLFF
TRBJ1-1 | NA | TRBD1 | 15 | TRBV2 | TGTGCCAGCACCTACAGGGGTGGTTCGAACACTGAAGCTTTCTTT | CASTYRGGSNTEAFF
TRBJ2-7 | NA | TRBD1 | 15 | TRBV19 | TGTGCCAGTAGCCCGGCGGGACAGGGGGTCTACGAGCAGTACTTC | CASSPAGQGVYEQYF
TRBJ2-5 | NA | NA | 11 | TRBV6-5 | TGTGCCAGCAGTTACCGGGAGACCCAGTACTTC | CASSYRETQYF
TRBJ1-2 | NA | TRBD1 | 18 | TRBV27 | TGTGCCAGCAGGCTCGGCCCAAGTCGGGGACAGGGGGTTGGTGGCTACACCTTC | CASRLGPSRGQGVGGYTF
TRBJ1-1 | NA | NA | 16 | TRBV12-5 | TGTGCTAGTGATCCTGTCCCCCGGACACTGAACACTGAAGCTTTCTTT | CASDPVPRTLNTEAFF
TRBJ2-7 | NA | NA | 15 | TRBV19 | TGTGCCAGTAGGTTAGCGGTACCGGGGTCCTACGAGCAGTACTTC | CASRLAVPGSYEQYF
TRBJ1-1 | NA | TRBD1 | 14 | TRBV5-1 | TGCGCCAGCAGCCCTTGGACAGGGGGAGCTGAAGCTTTCTTT | CASSPWTGGAEAFF
TRBJ2-2 | few | TRBD1 | 17 | TRBV30 | TGTGCCTGGAGTGGGACAGGCCGTTTTCTCGCCACCGGGGAGCTGTTTTTT | CAWSGTGRFLATGELFF
TRBJ1-2 | few | NA | 14 | TRBV6-1 | TGTGCCAGCAGCCCCCGGTTGAACAGCTATGGCTACACCTTC | CASSPRLNSYGYTF
TRBJ2-1 | NA | NA | 15 | TRBV5-1 | TGCGCCAGCAGCTTGGGACGAAGGGGTCGGGATGAGCAGTTCTTC | CASSLGRRGRDEQFF
TRBJ2-4 | NA | NA | 14 | TRBV5-1 | TGCGCCAGCAGCTCGGGTCGGCTGGCGGACATTCAGTACTTC | CASSSGRLADIQYF
TRBJ2-5 | NA | TRBD2 | 13 | TRBV30 | TGTGCCTGGAGTACCCAGCGGGGGGCTCCGAGTTACTTC | CAWSTQRGAPSYF
TRBJ2-1 | NA | TRBD1 | 15 | TRBV7-2 | TGTGCCAGCACCCCAATGGGACAGAGCTACAATGAGCAGTTCTTC | CASTPMGQSYNEQFF
TRBJ2-7 | NA | TRBD2 | 16 | TRBV7-2 | TGTGCCAGCAGCTTAGGAAGCACGCTAGCGGGATACGAGCAGTACTTC | CASSLGSTLAGYEQYF
TRBJ2-5 | few | TRBD2 | 16 | TRBV4-2 | TGTGCCAGCAGCCAAGGACTAGCGGGGGGGCAAGAGACCCAGTACTTC | CASSQGLAGGQETQYF
TRBJ2-5 | NA | TRBD1 | 16 | TRBV18 | TGTGCCAGCTCGCGGACCCGGGACAGGGGACAAGAGACCCAGTACTTC | CASSRTRDRGQETQYF
TRBJ2-5 | NA | TRBD1 | 18 | TRBV7-6 | TGTGCCAGCAGCTTAGCAATAAGCGGACAGGGGGCTGTAGAGACCCAGTACTTC | CASSLAISGQGAVETQYF
TRBJ1-2 | NA | NA | 13 | TRBV7-2 | TGTGCCAGCAGTTCTACAGGGTCAGGCGGCTACACCTTC | CASSSTGSGGYTF
TRBJ2-7 | once | TRBD2 | 19 | TRBV5-1 | TGCGCCAGCAGCGGGGGTGCCGGGACTAGCGTTTCCCCCTCCTACGAGCAGTACTTC | CASSGGAGTSVSPSYEQYF
TRBJ2-7 | few | TRBD1 | 13 | TRBV19 | TGTGCCACCAGACAGGGCGGTCGATACGAGCAGTACTTC | CATRQGGRYEQYF
TRBJ1-5 | few | NA | 12 | TRBV4-2 | TGTGCCAGCAGCCAAGATCAACAGCCCCAGCATTTT | CASSQDQQPQHF
TRBJ1-3 | NA | TRBD1 | 15 | TRBV25-1 | TGTGCCAGCAGTGAACAGGGGGCGCTTGGAAACACCATATATTTT | CASSEQGALGNTIYF
TRBJ2-1 | NA | TRBD1 | 14 | TRBV27 | TGTGCCAGCAAAAGGGACAGGGGGCGCAATGAGCAGTTCTTC | CASKRDRGRNEQFF
TRBJ1-1 | NA | NA | 16 | TRBV4-1 | TGCGCCAGCAGCCAAGCGGGGGGCCCCGTGAACACTGAAGCTTTCTTT | CASSQAGGPVNTEAFF
TRBJ2-5 | few | TRBD2 | 15 | TRBV29-1 | TGCAGCGTTGAAGACCCAAGCGGGGGGAGAGAGACCCAGTACTTC | CSVEDPSGGRETQYF
TRBJ2-5 | once | TRBD2 | 14 | TRBV7-3 | TGTGCCAGCAGCGGACTAGTTTGGCAAGAGACCCAGTACTTC | CASSGLVWQETQYF
TRBJ2-2 | NA | NA | 14 | TRBV11-2 | TGTGCCAGCAGTGAGATCCCGAACACCGGGGAGCTGTTTTTT | CASSEIPNTGELFF
TRBJ2-1 | few | TRBD2 | 16 | TRBV23-1 | TGCGCCAGCAGTATGAGACTAGCGGTCGGTTTAGGTGAGCAGTTCTTC | CASSMRLAVGLGEQFF
TRBJ2-1 | NA | TRBD2 | 15 | TRBV5-1 | TGCGCCAGCAGCTTCCGACTAGCAGGTTCCAATGAGCAGTTCTTC | CASSFRLAGSNEQFF
TRBJ2-5 | NA | NA | 15 | TRBV2 | TGTGCCAGCAGTGAGAGGACACAGTACCAAGAGACCCAGTACTTC | CASSERTQYQETQYF
TRBJ1-1 | NA | NA | 13 | TRBV5-1 | TGCGCCAGCACGACAGCCCTGAACACTGAAGCTTTCTTT | CASTTALNTEAFF
TRBJ2-1 | once | NA | 15 | TRBV7-2 | TGTGCCAGCAGCTTAGTCGGGAGCTCCTACAATGAGCAGTTCTTC | CASSLVGSSYNEQFF
TRBJ1-5 | NA | NA | 14 | TRBV18 | TGTGCCAGCTCACCGGGACAAGGAGAGCAGCCCCAGCATTTT | CASSPGQGEQPQHF
TRBJ2-3 | NA | TRBD2 | 17 | TRBV7-2 | TGTGCCAGCAGTCAGAGCGGGGGGCTAACTAGCACAGATACGCAGTATTTT | CASSQSGGLTSTDTQYF
TRBJ1-1 | NA | TRBD1 | 15 | TRBV6-5 | TGTGCCAGCAGCCGGAAACAGGGGGCGCTTCCTGAAGCTTTCTTT | CASSRKQGALPEAFF